The 10 T cell receptor beta chains presented below share a single source sample, sequenced in a study of Ad26.COV2.S vaccination and SARS-CoV-2 variants. Profiled with immunoSEQ multiplex PCR; TCRdb holds only in-frame clones, not every one. The sample holds about half a million clones, approximately 90% seen once. Described treatment: about 20 received Ad26.COV2.S at low or high dose, single or two shots; a few received placebo; per-sample allocation not given. The investigators took samples on day 63 after the first vaccine or placebo injection. The sequenced sample was peripheral blood, obtained in a trial of Ad26.COV2.S vaccine versus placebo. These receptor sequences come from a person aged 18-65 years who received the Ad26.COV2.S COVID-19 vaccine or a placebo.

This clone was detected only once. Written as DNA, the CDR3 is TGTGCCAGCAGCGGGGGACAGGGAATCCATTATGGCTACACCTTC. Amino acid sequence: CASSGGQGIHYGYTF. The gene calls are TRBV9 and TRBJ1-2; TRBD1 matches at 9 bases. V gave up 3 bases and J gave up 5 bases; unmatched junction bases: 8. Germline CDR1 reads SGDLS; CDR2 reads YYNGEE. The CDR3 has 15 residues.

The V call is TRBV6-5, the J call TRBJ1-2, with D hard to call. The CDR3 covers 15 residues. Deletions cut 0 bases from V and 7 bases from J, with 15 bases between. Per germline, CDR1 MNHEY and CDR2 SVGAGI. CDR3 loop: CASSYSDRLWGGYTF. As DNA, the CDR3 is TGTGCCAGCAGTTACTCAGACCGGTTATGGGGTGGCTACACCTTC.

This chain links TRBV7-3 with TRBJ2-2; D gene uncertain. Germline V CDR1 and CDR2: SGHTA, FQGTGA. V gave up 5 bases and J gave up 7 bases, with 8 bases separating them. The CDR3 is 12 residues long. The CDR3 reads CASSLFGGELFF. CDR3 DNA sequence: TGTGCCAGCAGCCTTTTCGGCGGGGAGCTGTTTTTT.

The V gene is TRBV7-2, the J gene TRBJ1-1; no clear D. CDR1 and CDR2 (germline): SGHTA, FQGNSA. V dropped 2 bases and J dropped 3 bases, with 13 bases sitting between them. There are 15 residues in the CDR3. DNA for the CDR3: TGTGCCAGCAGCTTAATTTTGGGATTTGACACTGAAGCTTTCTTT. Its translation is CASSLILGFDTEAFF.

The chain carries TRBV7-2 and TRBJ2-2; possible D gene TRBD2, 5 bases. The CDR3 contains 16 residues. Germline V gene lookup returns CDR1 SGHTA and CDR2 FQGNSA. Trimming removed 0 bases from V and 4 bases from J, with 12 bases in between. As DNA, the CDR3 is TGTGCCAGCAGCTTAGCGCGAGGGCGCGGCACCGGGGAGCTGTTTTTT. Residues: CASSLARGRGTGELFF. Variable domain in full (rest from reference TRBV7-2 and TRBJ2-2): GAGVSQSPSNKVTEKGKDVELRCDPISGHTALYWYRQSLGQGLEFLIYFQGNSAPDKSGLPSDRFSAERTGGSVSTLTIQRTQQEDSAVYLCASSLARGRGTGELFFGEGSRLTVL.

The V gene is TRBV6-5, the J gene TRBJ2-5; D perhaps matches TRBD1 (6 bases). This CDR3 is 16 amino acids long. The V and J ends lost 3 bases and 1 base respectively, with 15 bases between them. Germline V gives CDR1 MNHEY, CDR2 SVGAGI. This CDR3 is CASSYSGTPIQETQYF. The CDR3 DNA sequence: TGTGCCAGCAGTTATTCCGGGACACCCATCCAAGAGACCCAGTACTTC.

This clone has a single count. Germline is not matched at one junction end, which may reflect a read error. CDR3 in DNA: TGTGCTAGCAGCTCTCATGTGGGGGGATTGGGAAACACCATATATTTT. Its translation is CASSSHVGGLGNTIYF. This sequence joins TRBV7-7 and TRBJ1-3; D is perhaps TRBD1 (5 bases). From germline, CDR1 is SSHAT and CDR2 FNYEAQ (reference sequence). This CDR3 region has 16 residues. Based on the CDR3 plus reference TRBV7-7 and TRBJ1-3, the full variable domain is GAGVSQSPRYKVTKRGQDVTLRCDPISSHATLYWYQQALGQGPEFLTYFNYEAQPDKSGLPSDRFSAERPEGSISTLTIQRTEQRDSAMYRCASSSHVGGLGNTIYFGEGSWLTVV.

This chain joins TRBV28 and TRBJ2-7; D possibly corresponds to TRBD1 (6 bases). Trimming took off 5 bases at V and 7 bases at J, with 18 bases between the two ends. Looked up from germline, CDR1 is MDHEN and CDR2 is SYDVKM. The length of the CDR3 is 14 residues. The CDR3 DNA reads as TGTGCCAGCAGTCCCCCCATGGGGGCGGATGAGCAGTACTTC. Translated, it gives CASSPPMGADEQYF.

This clone has only one observation. This chain uses TRBV6-5 with TRBJ1-5, with D maybe TRBD1 (6 bases). Trimming cost V 6 bases and J 4 bases, with 10 bases left between them. This CDR3 has 13 amino acids. Germline-derived CDR1 and CDR2 are MNHEY and SVGAGI. CDR3 coding DNA: TGTGCCAGCAGCCGACAGGAGAATCAGCCCCAGCATTTT. It specifies CASSRQENQPQHF.

On this clone: The junction differs from germline at one of its ends, possibly a read error. The CDR3 here is CASSPDRGDGETQYF. The CDR3 nucleotides read TGTGCTAGCAGCCCGGACAGGGGAGATGGGGAGACCCAGTACTTC. The chain is built from TRBV7-7 and TRBJ2-5, with TRBD1 matching 9 bases. Per germline, CDR1 SSHAT and CDR2 FNYEAQ (reference sequence). This CDR3 comprises 15 residues.